This T cell receptor (beta chain) was retrieved from a study of T cell responses to AZD1222 COVID-19 vaccine. Regarding the study as a whole: Clonal diversity was possibly underestimated; the donors were predominantly white British and more often female.

Concerning this clone itself: The antigen remains unidentified.

Pooled together were second doses at about 4 or about 12 weeks. TCRdb's copy holds only in-frame clones and misses some; the assay was immunoSEQ multiplex PCR. Here the sample spans 150,000 to 190,000 clones, 80% to 90% being singletons. The CDR3 sequence is 13 residues long. Germline CDR1 reads SGHTA; CDR2 reads FQGNSA. V lost 6 bases and J 4 bases, leaving 11 bases between the germline ends. The clonotype was recovered from an adult who received the AZD1222 COVID-19 vaccine. The chain joins TRBV7-2 to TRBJ2-3; D not certain. The specimen was peripheral blood, collected 28 days after the second AZD1222 dose. The chain's CDR3 is CASRVSGADTQYF. The CDR3 region has the DNA TGTGCCAGCAGGGTCTCAGGAGCAGATACGCAGTATTTT.